These 17 T cell receptor beta chains originate from one sample sequenced in a study of cytomegalovirus exposure and HLA in healthy donors. PCR employed 60 Vbeta and 13 Jbeta primers. Measured with immunoSEQ multiplex PCR; TCRdb has only the in-frame clones, and not every one. The sample contains 200,000 or so clones, more than 60% of which appear only once. The sequencing input was PBMCs. These receptors were collected from a man aged 35 to 55 in good health and CMV-seronegative.

On this clone: The identical CDR3 is also encoded by other nucleotide sequences in the sample. The J gene is TRBJ1-1, the V gene TRBV19; no definite D call. There are 11 residues in the CDR3. The germline CDR1 and CDR2 sequences are LNHDA and SQIVND (reference sequence). V was shortened by 3 bases and J by 8 bases, with 7 bases between the two germline ends. The CDR3 sequence is CASSIFTEAFF. The CDR3 DNA reads TGTGCCAGTAGTATCTTTACAGAAGCTTTCTTT.

The table lists this clone with a count of one. The rearrangement joins TRBV7-9 to TRBJ2-3, with a weak D call TRBD2 (7 bases). Between the trimmed V and J ends, which lost 6 bases and 5 bases, there was a span of 15 bases. CDR1 is SEHNR and CDR2 is FQNEAQ in the germline V gene (reference sequence). The CDR3 contains 14 residues. CDR3 amino acids: CASSGSGGIDTQYF. The CDR3, as DNA: TGTGCCAGCAGTGGATCGGGGGGCATAGATACGCAGTATTTT.

The chain employs TRBV28 and TRBJ2-7; no clear D. V was clipped by 2 bases and J by 5 bases, with 13 bases between them. From germline, CDR1 is MDHEN and CDR2 SYDVKM. The CDR3 sequence is 14 residues long. CDR3 region: CASSLSDSLNEQYF. Written as DNA, the CDR3 is TGTGCCAGCAGTTTAAGCGACTCCCTTAACGAGCAGTACTTC.

This sequence joins TRBV6-1 and TRBJ2-7, with 8 bases identical to TRBD2. Germline V gene sequence: CDR1 MNHNS, CDR2 SASEGT. There are 15 residues in the CDR3. Germline trimming cut 1 base from V and 5 bases from J; bases unmatched to any gene: 7. The DNA of the CDR3 is TGTGCCAGCAGTGAAGATGTGGCGGGAGGACACGAGCAGTACTTC. Protein sequence: CASSEDVAGGHEQYF.

The rearrangement uses TRBV27 and TRBJ2-1; 7 bases fit TRBD2. Losses at the gene ends were 8 bases for V and 3 bases for J; bases not matched to a gene: 4. There are 13 residues in the CDR3. Germline V gene sequence: CDR1 MNHEY, CDR2 SMNVEV (reference sequence). CDR3 in amino acids: CASGRGSYNEQFF. CDR3 coding DNA: TGTGCCAGCGGGCGGGGGAGCTACAATGAGCAGTTCTTC.

The chain recombines TRBV7-3 with TRBJ2-7; no firm D call. CDR3 length: 13 amino acids. V lost 2 bases to trimming and J lost 1 base, with 6 bases between them. The germline V gene has CDR1 SGHTA and CDR2 FQGTGA. This CDR3 reads CASSLDFSYEQYF. As DNA, the CDR3 is TGTGCCAGCAGCTTAGACTTTTCCTACGAGCAGTACTTC.

This chain links TRBV5-1 with TRBJ1-3; the match to TRBD1 covers 9 bases. This CDR3 is built from 18 residues. The V gene's germline CDR1 is SGHRS and CDR2 YFSETQ. V gave up 4 bases and J gave up 0 bases; unmatched junction bases: 11. CDR3 residues: CASSVGQGTGVSGNTIYF. The CDR3 DNA reads as TGCGCCAGCAGCGTTGGACAGGGGACGGGCGTCTCTGGAAACACCATATATTTT. Variable domain in full (rest from reference TRBV5-1 and TRBJ1-3): KAGVTQTPRYLIKTRGQQVTLSCSPISGHRSVSWYQQTPGQGLQFLFEYFSETQRNKGNFPGRFSGRQFSNSRSEMNVSTLELGDSALYLCASSVGQGTGVSGNTIYFGEGSWLTVV.

The chain carries TRBV10-3 and TRBJ2-5, with 8 bases fitting TRBD1. The last part of the DNA fits TRBJ2-7 better; the J call may be wrong. This CDR3 spans 13 amino acids. From germline, CDR1 is ENHRY and CDR2 SYGVKD. CDR3: CAISPDRDNEQYF. The DNA for the CDR3 is TGTGCCATCAGCCCGGACAGGGATAACGAGCAGTACTTC.

The chain recombines TRBV7-2 with TRBJ2-7; D is unclear. V shed 1 base and J shed 0 bases, with 10 bases lying between them. The germline gives CDR1 SGHTA, CDR2 FQGNSA. The CDR3 has 15 residues. Here the CDR3 DNA reads TGTGCCAGCAGCTTAGGTGGTACAAGCTCCTACGAGCAGTACTTC. Its translation is CASSLGGTSSYEQYF.

This sequence joins TRBV28 and TRBJ1-2, with no clear D. The V gene's germline CDR1 is MDHEN and CDR2 SYDVKM. With 3 bases removed from V and 7 bases from J, the gap between germline ends came to 18 bases. CDR3 length: 15 residues. The CDR3: CASSFRSRMVGGYTF. Here the CDR3 DNA reads TGTGCCAGCAGTTTCAGGTCGCGCATGGTGGGTGGCTACACCTTC.

The chain couples TRBV7-6 to TRBJ2-7; the match to TRBD2 covers 9 bases. The CDR3 is made up of 15 amino acids. V shed 1 base and J 4 bases; nucleotides not matched to a gene: 5. Germline V CDR1 and CDR2: SGHVS, FNYEAQ. CDR3 protein: CASSLESGGQYEQYF. The CDR3 DNA reads TGTGCCAGCAGCTTAGAAAGCGGGGGGCAGTACGAGCAGTACTTC.

The rearrangement joins TRBV19 to TRBJ1-5; D gene ambiguous. The CDR3 is 17 residues long. V shed 3 bases and J shed 0 bases, with 15 bases lying between them. Germline assignment: CDR1 LNHDA and CDR2 SQIVND (reference sequence). The CDR3 sequence: CASSILGGGYSNQPQHF. CDR3 nucleotides: TGTGCCAGTAGTATTCTAGGCGGCGGGTATAGCAATCAGCCCCAGCATTTT.

This chain links TRBV9 with TRBJ2-7, with D perhaps matching TRBD2 (6 bases). The CDR3 is made up of 14 amino acids. Trimming cost V 4 bases and J 5 bases, with 16 bases left between them. Looked up from germline, CDR1 is SGDLS and CDR2 is YYNGEE. CDR3 bases: TGTGCCAGCAGCTCCCGGCCTGGCGGGGACGAGCAGTACTTC. Its translation is CASSSRPGGDEQYF.

The chain couples TRBV18 to TRBJ1-5; maybe TRBD1 (5 bases). The V end was cut by 2 bases, the J end by 7 bases, with 9 bases between. The CDR3 is made up of 13 amino acids. Looked up from germline, CDR1 is KGHSH and CDR2 is LQKENI. The CDR3 here is CASSPGGSQPQHF. The CDR3, as DNA: TGTGCCAGCTCACCAGGGGGGAGCCAGCCCCAGCATTTT.

This clone was detected only a few times. The J gene is TRBJ2-6, the V gene TRBV27; TRBD1 might be the D (6 bases). V lost 5 bases and J lost 2, with 10 bases in between. Germline assignment: CDR1 MNHEY and CDR2 SMNVEV (reference sequence). The CDR3 totals 15 residues. The CDR3 region has the DNA TGTGCCAGCAGTCAACAGGGTACTGGGGCCAACGTCCTGACTTTC. As protein: CASSQQGTGANVLTF.

The chain has TRBV25-1 and TRBJ2-1, with TRBD2 identical over 8 bases. Germline CDR1 and CDR2: MGHDK and SYGVNS. J gave up 8 bases and V 7 bases, and 10 bases lay outside the gene matches. The CDR3 spans 14 residues. CDR3 protein: CASTPPGGEHEQFF. The CDR3 DNA reads as TGTGCCAGCACACCCCCCGGGGGGGAGCATGAGCAGTTCTTC. The full variable domain, completed using reference TRBV25-1 and TRBJ2-1, is EADIYQTPRYLVIGTGKKITLECSQTMGHDKMYWYQQDPGMELHLIHYSYGVNSTEKGDLSSESTVSRIRTEHFPLTLESARPSHTSQYLCASTPPGGEHEQFFGPGTRLTVL.

V is TRBV19 and J is TRBJ2-3; perhaps TRBD1 as D (5 bases). Germline CDR1 and CDR2: LNHDA and SQIVND (reference sequence). V lost 4 bases and J lost 3, with 11 bases in between. The CDR3 is 14 amino acids. CDR3 loop: CASSSEKGTDTQYF. The CDR3 nucleotides read TGTGCCAGTAGTAGTGAGAAGGGGACAGATACGCAGTATTTT.